These T cell receptor beta chains were read from a single sample in a study of OX40 agonist ivuxolimab in advanced cancers. The assay was immunoSEQ multiplex PCR, and TCRdb's table has in-frame clones only and misses some. The sample consists of around 50,000 clones, roughly 92% of them appearing once. This specimen was CD4+ or CD8+ T cells sorted from blood, taken in a trial of the OX40 agonist ivuxolimab. The receptors stem from an adult with an advanced solid tumor such as melanoma, head and neck, liver or kidney cancer. CDR3s include the opening cysteine and the closing phenylalanine or tryptophan. The D gene is left open where the match is weak. Size is stated for part of the rows, as once, few or many counts, or as a class when the clone is expanded.

V gene: TRBV5-5
J gene: TRBJ2-2
clone size: .
D gene: TRBD2
CDR3 protein: CASSLLAGGLGTGELFF
CDR3 DNA: TGTGCCAGCAGCTTACTAGCGGGGGGGCTTGGCACCGGGGAGCTGTTTTTT

V gene: TRBV21-1
J gene: TRBJ2-7
clone size: .
D gene: .
CDR3 protein: CASANGSSYEQYF
CDR3 DNA: TGTGCCAGCGCAAATGGGTCCTCCTACGAGCAGTACTTC

V gene: TRBV11-2
J gene: TRBJ2-5
clone size: .
D gene: .
CDR3 protein: CASSLAMYQETQYF
CDR3 DNA: TGTGCCAGCAGCTTAGCCATGTACCAAGAGACCCAGTACTTC

V gene: TRBV12-5
J gene: TRBJ1-2
clone size: .
D gene: .
CDR3 protein: CASGLWGDYGYTF
CDR3 DNA: TGTGCTAGTGGTTTATGGGGTGACTATGGCTACACCTTC

V gene: TRBV11-3
J gene: TRBJ2-3
clone size: .
D gene: .
CDR3 protein: CASSLDALTDTQYF
CDR3 DNA: TGTGCCAGCAGCTTGGATGCCCTCACAGATACGCAGTATTTT

V gene: TRBV6-1
J gene: TRBJ1-1
clone size: .
D gene: .
CDR3 protein: CASSRTWGNTEAFF
CDR3 DNA: TGTGCCAGCAGCCGCACGTGGGGAAACACTGAAGCTTTCTTT

V gene: TRBV5-1
J gene: TRBJ2-1
clone size: .
D gene: TRBD1
CDR3 protein: CASTLTGGVYNEQFF
CDR3 DNA: TGCGCCAGCACCCTGACAGGGGGCGTCTACAATGAGCAGTTCTTC

V gene: TRBV27
J gene: TRBJ2-1
clone size: few
D gene: TRBD2
CDR3 protein: CASSVESGRSSYNEQFF
CDR3 DNA: TGTGCCAGCAGTGTCGAGTCCGGGAGGAGCTCCTACAATGAGCAGTTCTTC

V gene: TRBV5-1
J gene: TRBJ1-2
clone size: .
D gene: TRBD1
CDR3 protein: CASSLAGVAGGPVGYTF
CDR3 DNA: TGCGCCAGCAGCTTGGCCGGGGTTGCAGGGGGCCCCGTCGGCTACACCTTC

V gene: TRBV7-9
J gene: TRBJ2-2
clone size: .
D gene: .
CDR3 protein: CASSLLAGFPGELFF
CDR3 DNA: TGTGCCAGCAGCTTGTTGGCAGGGTTTCCCGGGGAGCTGTTTTTT

V gene: TRBV19
J gene: TRBJ2-5
clone size: .
D gene: .
CDR3 protein: CASSIFRETETQYF
CDR3 DNA: TGTGCCAGTAGTATTTTCCGGGAGACGGAGACCCAGTACTTC

V gene: TRBV5-3
J gene: TRBJ1-1
clone size: .
D gene: .
CDR3 protein: CARRPTVPTEAFF
CDR3 DNA: TGTGCCAGAAGGCCGACAGTACCCACTGAAGCTTTCTTT

V gene: TRBV19
J gene: TRBJ1-4
clone size: .
D gene: TRBD1
CDR3 protein: CASSIFLYRGNEKLFF
CDR3 DNA: TGTGCCAGTAGTATCTTTCTCTACAGGGGGAATGAAAAACTGTTTTTT

V gene: TRBV18
J gene: TRBJ2-2
clone size: .
D gene: TRBD2
CDR3 protein: CASSPPSGLNTGELFF
CDR3 DNA: TGTGCCAGCTCACCACCTAGCGGGCTGAACACCGGGGAGCTGTTTTTT

V gene: TRBV7-2
J gene: TRBJ2-7
clone size: .
D gene: TRBD2
CDR3 protein: CASRIAGGSSYEQYF
CDR3 DNA: TGTGCCAGCAGAATAGCGGGAGGGAGCTCCTACGAGCAGTACTTC

V gene: TRBV5-1
J gene: TRBJ1-1
clone size: .
D gene: TRBD1
CDR3 protein: CASSWTGSNTEAFF
CDR3 DNA: TGCGCCAGCAGCTGGACAGGGTCGAACACTGAAGCTTTCTTT

V gene: TRBV7-9
J gene: TRBJ1-6
clone size: .
D gene: TRBD1
CDR3 protein: CASKLRGRDNSPLHF
CDR3 DNA: TGTGCCAGCAAGCTTAGGGGGCGGGATAATTCACCCCTCCACTTT

V gene: TRBV5-6
J gene: TRBJ1-5
clone size: once
D gene: .
CDR3 protein: CASSLVESNQPQHF
CDR3 DNA: TGTGCCAGCAGCTTAGTAGAAAGCAATCAGCCCCAGCATTTT

V gene: TRBV15
J gene: TRBJ2-2
clone size: once
D gene: TRBD1
CDR3 protein: CATSTGTGGFRELFF
CDR3 DNA: TGTGCCACCAGCACGGGGACAGGGGGCTTTCGGGAGCTGTTTTTT

V gene: TRBV11-3
J gene: TRBJ1-1
clone size: few
D gene: TRBD1
CDR3 protein: CASSLGQATEAFF
CDR3 DNA: TGTGCCAGCAGCCTCGGACAGGCCACTGAAGCTTTCTTT

V gene: TRBV6-5
J gene: TRBJ2-5
clone size: .
D gene: TRBD1
CDR3 protein: CASSYSYRGETQYF
CDR3 DNA: TGTGCCAGCAGTTACTCTTACAGGGGCGAGACCCAGTACTTC

V gene: TRBV7-6
J gene: TRBJ2-7
clone size: .
D gene: .
CDR3 protein: CASSLSGSGEQYF
CDR3 DNA: TGTGCCAGCAGCTTAAGCGGGTCGGGTGAGCAGTACTTC

V gene: TRBV7-9
J gene: TRBJ1-2
clone size: few
D gene: .
CDR3 protein: CASSNTGLVGYTF
CDR3 DNA: TGTGCCAGCAGCAACACTGGGTTAGTAGGCTACACCTTC

V gene: TRBV6-1
J gene: TRBJ1-4
clone size: .
D gene: .
CDR3 protein: CASSFQGTTNEKLFF
CDR3 DNA: TGTGCCAGCAGTTTTCAGGGTACAACTAATGAAAAACTGTTTTTT

V gene: TRBV5-1
J gene: TRBJ1-1
clone size: once
D gene: .
CDR3 protein: CASSSAGALNTEAFF
CDR3 DNA: TGCGCCAGCAGCTCCGCAGGGGCGCTGAACACTGAAGCTTTCTTT